The rows below give T cell receptor beta chains drawn from one sample of a study of CXCR3-negative and CXCR3-positive naive CD8 T cells. For each CDR3 protein, TCRdb gives one entry from its re-call of the 5' RACE reads, without DNA. Its table records roughly 7,500 distinct CDR3 sequences. Sequencing was carried out using naive CXCR3- CD8+ T cells from blood. These receptors all come from a human donor in good health. Some clones in this sample may be carry-over from other donors' samples. The CDR3 runs from the conserved cysteine through the conserved F or W. Clone size is not always given. Where it is, it says once, few, many or a class for expanded clones.

abundance | j_gene | v_gene | CDR3aa
NA | TRBJ2-3 | TRBV12-3/TRBV12-4 | CASSHTGEGTDTQYF
medium-sized | TRBJ2-7 | TRBV7-9 | CASSSPDRGAGGPCYEQYF
medium-sized | TRBJ2-1 | TRBV20-1 | CSARSVEALREQFF
NA | TRBJ2-5 | TRBV7-9 | CASSLVGSLHQETQYF
NA | TRBJ2-3 | TRBV28 | CASSLREGPTDTQYF
NA | TRBJ2-2 | TRBV27 | CASRLNTGELFF
medium-sized | TRBJ2-7 | TRBV5-1 | CASSLGLAPYEQYF
NA | TRBJ2-7 | TRBV10-1 | CASSGKAGVSYEQYF
medium-sized | TRBJ2-5 | TRBV7-8 | CASSSPEGWGGTQYF
NA | TRBJ1-1 | TRBV9 | CASSPQGASTEAFF
NA | TRBJ1-4 | TRBV6-6 | CASQQGGEKLFF
NA | TRBJ2-1 | TRBV6-2/TRBV6-3 | CASSTGRTSEQFF
NA | TRBJ1-5 | TRBV20-1 | CSARAGQGLYQPQHF
medium-sized | TRBJ1-1 | TRBV7-9 | CASSSKRAGPPEAFF
NA | TRBJ1-2 | TRBV6-5 | CASSLDRAHGYTF
medium-sized | TRBJ2-1 | TRBV29-1 | CSVRTGSSYNEQFF
NA | TRBJ1-1 | TRBV25-1 | CASGTYTEAFF
NA | TRBJ1-1 | TRBV29-1 | CSVEGQELEAFF
NA | TRBJ2-5 | TRBV29-1 | CSVEGRGGQETQYF
medium-sized | TRBJ1-1 | TRBV20-1 | CSARNPTGGDTEAFF
NA | TRBJ2-7 | TRBV7-8 | CASSYPGVAYEQYF
NA | TRBJ1-1 | TRBV29-1 | CSVELNTEAFF
medium-sized | TRBJ2-7 | TRBV6-6 | CASSYSGSRGEQYF
medium-sized | TRBJ1-1 | TRBV2 | CASSEGGGTEAFF
NA | TRBJ2-7 | TRBV29-1 | CSVDMGAAYEQYF
NA | TRBJ2-5 | TRBV29-1 | CSVELAGGEETQYF
medium-sized | TRBJ2-1 | TRBV29-1 | CSVVVFLRGEDNEQFF
medium-sized | TRBJ1-2 | TRBV7-9 | CASSLAHGTGGYGYTF
NA | TRBJ2-2 | TRBV29-1 | CSAPSVTGELFF
NA | TRBJ2-3 | TRBV19 | CASSITTGLPSDTQYF
NA | TRBJ2-3 | TRBV25-1 | CASSGGISTDTQYF
NA | TRBJ2-5 | TRBV5-1 | CASSLEAGLEGETQYF
NA | TRBJ2-5 | TRBV29-1 | CSALAGGDETQYF
NA | TRBJ1-1 | TRBV29-1 | CSVRTMNTEAFF
medium-sized | TRBJ2-2 | TRBV27 | CASSKGWELFF
medium-sized | TRBJ2-1 | TRBV7-9 | CASSLLDNEQFF
NA | TRBJ2-7 | TRBV7-9 | CASSLVVSGVVDEQYF
NA | TRBJ2-7 | TRBV29-1 | CSVFGQGHEQYF
medium-sized | TRBJ1-1 | TRBV21-1 | CASSNRGSAFF
medium-sized | TRBJ2-4 | TRBV29-1 | CSAWDGEEDFIQYF
medium-sized | TRBJ2-3 | TRBV29-1 | CSVPLVAATDTQYF
NA | TRBJ1-1 | TRBV25-1 | CATSRNTEAFF
NA | TRBJ2-7 | TRBV7-2 | CASSSGSSYEQYF
NA | TRBJ1-5 | TRBV15 | CATSGLSNQPQHF
medium-sized | TRBJ2-1 | TRBV5-1 | CASSTPGTGGPEQFF
NA | TRBJ2-3 | TRBV28 | CASTLHGIEGTDTQYF
NA | TRBJ1-6 | TRBV29-1 | CSAYRNSPLHF
NA | TRBJ2-7 | TRBV7-9 | CASSRDYEQYF
medium-sized | TRBJ2-7 | TRBV28 | CASSRDSPSYEQYF
NA | TRBJ2-7 | TRBV3-1 | CASSQETERPYF
NA | TRBJ2-1 | TRBV4-3 | CASSRASWDRVHEQFF
NA | TRBJ2-7 | TRBV11-2 | CASSPGTEPYEQYF
medium-sized | TRBJ1-2 | TRBV12-3/TRBV12-4 | CASSHDLPGYTF
NA | TRBJ2-1 | TRBV20-1 | CSADYRGSRGEQFF
NA | TRBJ1-1 | TRBV11-2 | CASSFGAVGGTEAFF
medium-sized | TRBJ2-1 | TRBV4-3 | CASSQGMGYDEQFF
NA | TRBJ1-1 | TRBV7-8 | CASSSRQGRNTEAFF
NA | TRBJ2-7 | TRBV3-1 | CASSHGRGYEQYF
medium-sized | TRBJ2-5 | TRBV5-1 | CASKDSLQETQYF